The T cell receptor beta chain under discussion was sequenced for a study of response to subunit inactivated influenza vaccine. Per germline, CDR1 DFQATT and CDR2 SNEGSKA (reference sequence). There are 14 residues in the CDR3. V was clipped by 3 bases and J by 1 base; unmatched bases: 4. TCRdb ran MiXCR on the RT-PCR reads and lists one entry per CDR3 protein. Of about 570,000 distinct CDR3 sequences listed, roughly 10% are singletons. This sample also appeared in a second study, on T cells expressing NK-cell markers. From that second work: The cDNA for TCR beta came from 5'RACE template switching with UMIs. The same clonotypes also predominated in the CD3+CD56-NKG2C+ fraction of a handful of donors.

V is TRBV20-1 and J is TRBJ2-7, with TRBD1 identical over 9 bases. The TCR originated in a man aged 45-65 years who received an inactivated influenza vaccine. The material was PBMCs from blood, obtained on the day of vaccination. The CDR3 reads CSAREGQGSYEQYF. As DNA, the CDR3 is TGCAGTGCTAGGGAGGGACAGGGTTCCTACGAGCAGTACTTC.